This passage covers 9 T cell receptor beta chains from one sample sequenced in a study of T cells in Graves' hyperthyroidism and ophthalmopathy. Amplified regions were TCR beta CDR3 sequences from RNA transcripts. HTBI primers were employed in a first-round RT-PCR of the TCR CDR3. MiXCR, run by TCRdb on the multiplex PCR reads, gives a single entry per CDR3 protein. The repertoire has about 360,000 distinct CDR3 sequences, roughly 13% of them found once; the top ten carry 9% to 9.5%. The sample consisted of blood. The source is a young woman with Graves' hyperthyroidism.

Details on this clonotype: This may come from a read error, since a much larger clone is one base off. Given the absence of the conserved phenylalanine or tryptophan at the CDR3 end, a read error is likely. The genes are TRBV24-1 and TRBJ2-1; the match to TRBD1 covers 8 bases. Germline CDR1 and CDR2: KGHDR and SFDVKD. This CDR3 has 16 residues. V lost 4 bases to trimming and J lost 0 bases; unmatched junction nucleotides: 4. CDR3 loop: CATSDPGQGSYNEQFL. As DNA, the CDR3 is TGTGCCACCAGTGACCCCGGACAGGGCTCCTACAATGAGCAGTTCCTC.

This clonotype showed up many times. DNA for the CDR3: TGTGCCAGCAGCTTATCCGGGGGGTCCTCTGGAAACACCATATATTTT. Protein sequence: CASSLSGGSSGNTIYF. This chain joins TRBV7-8 and TRBJ1-3, with a tentative D call TRBD1 (5 bases). V shed 2 bases and J shed 0 bases, with 11 bases lying between them. The CDR3 is made up of 16 amino acids. Germline CDR1 reads SGHVS; CDR2 reads FQNEAQ.

This clonotype was seen many times. The chain recombines TRBV7-3 with TRBJ2-1; no firm D call. CDR1 is SGHTA and CDR2 is FQGTGA in the germline V gene. The CDR3 is made up of 15 amino acids. The V and J ends lost 5 bases and 0 bases respectively, with 11 bases between them. The CDR3 sequence: CASSKAASSYNEQFF. The CDR3 DNA follows: TGTGCCAGCAGCAAGGCAGCCAGCTCCTACAATGAGCAGTTCTTC.

This clonotype came up a few times. This rearrangement joins TRBV30 to TRBJ2-7, with TRBD2 matching over 15 bases. V shed 8 bases, J shed 4 bases, and the junction held 3 bases outside the gene matches. The germline gives CDR1 GTSNPN, CDR2 SVGIG (reference sequence). CDR3 length: 13 residues. The CDR3 coding sequence is TGTGCCGGGGGACTAGCGGGAGGTTACGAGCAGTACTTC. Protein sequence: CAGGLAGGYEQYF.

This clonotype appeared many times. The chain recombines TRBV14 with TRBJ1-2; perhaps TRBD1 as D (5 bases). The ends were cut back, 2 bases at V and 1 base at J, with 14 bases in the middle. CDR1 is SGHDN and CDR2 is FVKESK in the germline V gene. The CDR3 has 16 amino acids. This CDR3 reads CASSQRGGNLNYGYTF. Written as DNA, the CDR3 is TGTGCCAGCAGCCAAAGGGGCGGGAATCTTAACTATGGCTACACCTTC.

The V gene is TRBV2, the J gene TRBJ1-1, with no clear D. Trimming took off 3 bases at V and 3 bases at J, with 5 bases between the two ends. The CDR3 has 12 amino acids. Germline V gene data show CDR1 as SNHLY and CDR2 as FYNNEI. CDR3 DNA: TGTGCCAGCAGTGACAGATACACTGAAGCTTTCTTT. Translated, it gives CASSDRYTEAFF.

This clonotype occurred many times. The chain combines TRBV12-3 or TRBV12-4 with TRBJ2-7, with unresolved D. Trimming pared 0 bases from V and 2 bases from J, leaving 11 bases between. The CDR3 has 15 amino acids. The CDR3 loop is CASSLAVIGPYEQYF. DNA for the CDR3: TGTGCCAGCAGTTTAGCGGTAATCGGACCCTACGAGCAGTACTTC.

This chain uses TRBV10-3 with TRBJ1-1, with a possible D match to TRBD1 (6 bases). The CDR3 contains 12 residues. Germline CDR1 reads ENHRY; CDR2 reads SYGVKD. With 10 bases removed from V and 0 bases from J, the gap between germline ends came to 9 bases. The CDR3 reads CATGGMNTEAFF. The CDR3 nucleotides are TGTGCCACCGGGGGCATGAACACTGAAGCTTTCTTT.

Points on this clonotype: This is likely a read error, given that the CDR3 carries no conserved phenylalanine or tryptophan at its end. The rearrangement uses TRBV6-5 and TRBJ1-1, with a tentative D call TRBD1 (6 bases). Germline assignment: CDR1 MNHEY and CDR2 SVGAGI. Between the trimmed V and J ends, which lost 2 bases and 0 bases, there was a span of 10 bases. The CDR3 has 15 residues. The CDR3 coding sequence is TGTGCCAGCAGTTACACTGGACAGCTGAACACTGAAGCTTTCTTA. This sequence encodes CASSYTGQLNTEAFL.